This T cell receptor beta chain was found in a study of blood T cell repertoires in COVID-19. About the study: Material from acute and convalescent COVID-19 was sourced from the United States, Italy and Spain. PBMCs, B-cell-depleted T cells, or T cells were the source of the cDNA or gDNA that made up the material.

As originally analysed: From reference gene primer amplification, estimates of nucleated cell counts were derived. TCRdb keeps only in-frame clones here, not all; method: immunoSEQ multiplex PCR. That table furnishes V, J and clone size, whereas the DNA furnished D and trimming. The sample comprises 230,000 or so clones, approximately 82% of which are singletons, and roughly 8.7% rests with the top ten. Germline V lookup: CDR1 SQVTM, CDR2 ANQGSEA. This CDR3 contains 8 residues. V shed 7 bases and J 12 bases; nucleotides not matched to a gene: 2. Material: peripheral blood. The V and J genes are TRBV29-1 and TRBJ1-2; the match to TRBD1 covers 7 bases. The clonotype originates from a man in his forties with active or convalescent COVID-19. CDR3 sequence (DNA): TGCAGCGCTGACAGGGACACCTTC. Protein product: CSADRDTF.